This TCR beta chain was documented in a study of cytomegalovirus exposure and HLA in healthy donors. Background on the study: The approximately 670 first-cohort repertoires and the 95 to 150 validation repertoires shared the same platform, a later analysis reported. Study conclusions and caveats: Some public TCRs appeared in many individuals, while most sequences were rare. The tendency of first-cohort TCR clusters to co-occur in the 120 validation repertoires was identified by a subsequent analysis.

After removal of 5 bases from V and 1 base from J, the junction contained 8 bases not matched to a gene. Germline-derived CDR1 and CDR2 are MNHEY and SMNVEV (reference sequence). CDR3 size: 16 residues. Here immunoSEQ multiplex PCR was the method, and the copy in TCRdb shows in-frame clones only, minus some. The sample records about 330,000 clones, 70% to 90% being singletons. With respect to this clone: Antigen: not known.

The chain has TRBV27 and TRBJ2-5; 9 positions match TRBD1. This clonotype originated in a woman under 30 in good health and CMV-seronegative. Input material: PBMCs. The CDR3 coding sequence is TGTGCCAGCAGTCCAAGGACAGGGGAGCTCCAAGAGACCCAGTACTTC. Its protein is CASSPRTGELQETQYF.